This entry lists 5 T cell receptor beta chains sequenced from one sample in a study of T cell changes during pregnancy in multiple sclerosis. Assay used: immunoSEQ multiplex PCR; TCRdb lists only in-frame clones, some missing. This sample has about 40,000 clones, with 80% to 95% found just once. The source material was CD4+ T cells from peripheral blood mononuclear cells, sampled in the third trimester of pregnancy. Receptor source: a female donor with multiple sclerosis, enrolled in a pregnancy study.

The CDR3 reads CASSLLEDEKLFF. The CDR3 DNA is TGTGCCAGCAGTTTACTGGAGGATGAAAAACTGTTTTTT. The V and J genes are TRBV28 and TRBJ1-4; D uncertain. The CDR3 sequence is 13 residues long. V was clipped by 2 bases and J by 6 bases, with 7 bases between them. From germline, CDR1 is MDHEN and CDR2 SYDVKM.

This sequence joins TRBV7-2 and TRBJ2-3, with 10 bases aligning to TRBD2. There are 18 residues in the CDR3. Per germline, CDR1 SGHTA and CDR2 FQGNSA. J lost 4 bases, V lost 5 bases, and 15 bases had no gene match. This CDR3 reads CASSPTRNSGRAADTQYF. The CDR3 DNA sequence: TGTGCCAGCAGCCCAACACGGAACAGCGGGAGGGCGGCAGATACGCAGTATTTT.

The chain joins TRBV30 to TRBJ1-2; no clear D gene. Trimming removed 0 bases from V and 6 bases from J, with 11 bases in between. The CDR3 runs 13 residues. The germline gives CDR1 GTSNPN, CDR2 SVGIG (reference sequence). The CDR3 bases are TGTGCCTGGAGTGTACTGAGCGGACATGGCTACACCTTC. It is translated as CAWSVLSGHGYTF.

The chain is built from TRBV19 and TRBJ2-7; a possible D gene is TRBD1 (5 bases). V lost 3 bases and J 7 bases, leaving 10 bases between the germline ends. The CDR3 contains 12 residues. Germline assignment: CDR1 LNHDA and CDR2 SQIVND (reference sequence). The CDR3 spells CASSMGTGEQYF. The CDR3 DNA follows: TGTGCCAGTAGTATGGGCACAGGTGAGCAGTACTTC. The full variable domain, its missing parts supplied by reference TRBV19 and TRBJ2-7, is DGGITQSPKYLFRKEGQNVTLSCEQNLNHDAMYWYRQDPGQGLRLIYYSQIVNDFQKGDIAEGYSVSREKKESFPLTVTSAQKNPTAFYLCASSMGTGEQYFGPGTRLTVT.

The chain has TRBV7-8 and TRBJ1-1; D gene unclear. Germline CDR1 is SGHVS and CDR2 is FQNEAQ. The length of the CDR3 is 13 residues. Trimming cost V 2 bases and J 2 bases, with 6 bases left between them. This chain's CDR3 is CASSLKQNTEAFF. The DNA of the CDR3 is TGTGCCAGCAGCTTAAAACAAAACACTGAAGCTTTCTTT.